This T cell receptor (beta chain) was captured by sequencing in a study of siplizumab effects on memory and regulatory T cells. Regarding the study as a whole: Assignment to unstimulated subsets succeeded for only a minor fraction of the alloreactive clones.

Germline CDR1 is SGDLS and CDR2 is YYNGEE. Trimming pared 3 bases from V and 10 bases from J, leaving 13 bases between. The CDR3 runs to 12 residues. Of note for this clone: Its target is unknown.

Data came from immunoSEQ multiplex PCR; TCRdb stores just in-frame clones and leaves some out. The table shows some 120,000 clones, with 90% to 95% occurring only once. This clonotype was obtained from a human donor in good health. The sequenced sample was non-Treg CD4+ T cells sorted from blood. The chain is built from TRBV9 and TRBJ1-1; D is undetermined. Here the CDR3 reads CASSAGSGRAFF. CDR3 bases: TGTGCCAGCAGCGCCGGGAGTGGCCGAGCTTTCTTT.